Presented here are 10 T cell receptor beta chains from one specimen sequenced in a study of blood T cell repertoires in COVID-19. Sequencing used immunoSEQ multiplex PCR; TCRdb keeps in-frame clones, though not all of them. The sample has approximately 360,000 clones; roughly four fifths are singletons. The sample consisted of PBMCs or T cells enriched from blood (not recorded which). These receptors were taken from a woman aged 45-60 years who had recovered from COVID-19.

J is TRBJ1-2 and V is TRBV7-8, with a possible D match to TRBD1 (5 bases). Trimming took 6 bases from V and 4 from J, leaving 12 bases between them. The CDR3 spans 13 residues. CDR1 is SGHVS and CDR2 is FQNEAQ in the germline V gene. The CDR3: CASRRGFGYGYTF. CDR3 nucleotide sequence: TGTGCCAGCAGAAGGGGCTTCGGCTATGGCTACACCTTC.

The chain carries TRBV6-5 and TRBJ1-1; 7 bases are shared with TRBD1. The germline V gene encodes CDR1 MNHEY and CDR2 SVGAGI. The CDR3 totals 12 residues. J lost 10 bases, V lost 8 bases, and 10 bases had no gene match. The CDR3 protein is CASEDREQRAFF. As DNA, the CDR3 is TGTGCCAGCGAAGACAGGGAGCAACGAGCTTTCTTT.

CDR3 protein: CASSPGLAAYEQYF. The CDR3 nucleotides read TGTGCCAGCAGTCCCGGACTAGCGGCCTACGAGCAGTACTTC. The rearrangement links TRBV6-2 or TRBV6-3 to TRBJ2-7; TRBD2 aligns across 10 bases. CDR1 is MNHEY and CDR2 is SVGEGT in the germline V gene. V was clipped by 5 bases and J by 2 bases; unmatched bases: 3. This CDR3 comprises 14 residues.

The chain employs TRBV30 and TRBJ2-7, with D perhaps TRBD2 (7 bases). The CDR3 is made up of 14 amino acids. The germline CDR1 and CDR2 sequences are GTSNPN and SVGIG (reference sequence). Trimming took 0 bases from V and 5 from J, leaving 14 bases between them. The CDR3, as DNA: TGTGCCTGGAGTGTAGGGGGGGTTGTGGACGAGCAGTACTTC. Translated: CAWSVGGVVDEQYF. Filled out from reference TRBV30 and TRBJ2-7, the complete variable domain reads SQTIHQWPATLVQPVGSPLSLECTVEGTSNPNLYWYRQAAGRGLQLLFYSVGIGQISSEVPQNLSASRPQDRQFILSSKKLLLSDSGFYLCAWSVGGVVDEQYFGPGTRLTVT.

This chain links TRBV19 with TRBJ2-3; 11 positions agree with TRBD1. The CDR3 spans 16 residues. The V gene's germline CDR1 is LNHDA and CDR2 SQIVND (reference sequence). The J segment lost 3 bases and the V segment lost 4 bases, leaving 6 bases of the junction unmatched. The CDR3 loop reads CASSRGQGVITDTQYF. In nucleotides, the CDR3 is TGTGCCAGTAGTAGGGGACAGGGGGTAATAACAGATACGCAGTATTTT.

CDR3 nucleotides: TGTGCCAGCAGCCCTATTGGGACAGGGTCTCACGAGCAGTACTTC. It codes for CASSPIGTGSHEQYF. The chain links TRBV11-3 to TRBJ2-7; the match to TRBD1 covers 9 bases. V was clipped by 5 bases and J by 5 bases; unmatched bases: 10. Germline V gene sequence: CDR1 SGHNT, CDR2 YENEEA. The CDR3 loop spans 15 amino acids.

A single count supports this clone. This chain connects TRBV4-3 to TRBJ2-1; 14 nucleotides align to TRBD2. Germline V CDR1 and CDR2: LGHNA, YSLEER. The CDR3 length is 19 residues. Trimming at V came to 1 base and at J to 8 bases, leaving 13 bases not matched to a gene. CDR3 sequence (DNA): TGCGCCAGCAGCCAAGCATCGACTAGCGGGGGGGCGTATAGTCATGAGCAGTTCTTC. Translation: CASSQASTSGGAYSHEQFF.

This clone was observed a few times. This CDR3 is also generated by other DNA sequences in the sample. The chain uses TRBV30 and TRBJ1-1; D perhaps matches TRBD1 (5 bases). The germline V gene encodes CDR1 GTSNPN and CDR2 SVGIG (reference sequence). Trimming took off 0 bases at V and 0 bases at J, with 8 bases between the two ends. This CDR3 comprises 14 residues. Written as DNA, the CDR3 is TGTGCCTGGAGTGTAGGGACTTTGAACACTGAAGCTTTCTTT. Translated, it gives CAWSVGTLNTEAFF.

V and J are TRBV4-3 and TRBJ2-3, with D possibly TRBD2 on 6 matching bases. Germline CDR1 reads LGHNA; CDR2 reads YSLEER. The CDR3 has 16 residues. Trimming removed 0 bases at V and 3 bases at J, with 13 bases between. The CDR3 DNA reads TGCGCCAGCAGCCAAGAGACTAGTTTCGGGACAGATACGCAGTATTTT. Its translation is CASSQETSFGTDTQYF.

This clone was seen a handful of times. The CDR3: CASSQVSGVNSPLHF. DNA for the CDR3: TGCGCCAGCAGCCAAGTGTCAGGGGTTAATTCACCCCTCCACTTT. The chain is built from TRBV4-1 and TRBJ1-6; D possibly corresponds to TRBD1 (6 bases). This CDR3 is 15 amino acids long. Germline V CDR1 and CDR2: MGHRA, YSYEKL. With 1 base removed from V and 6 bases from J, the gap between germline ends came to 10 bases.